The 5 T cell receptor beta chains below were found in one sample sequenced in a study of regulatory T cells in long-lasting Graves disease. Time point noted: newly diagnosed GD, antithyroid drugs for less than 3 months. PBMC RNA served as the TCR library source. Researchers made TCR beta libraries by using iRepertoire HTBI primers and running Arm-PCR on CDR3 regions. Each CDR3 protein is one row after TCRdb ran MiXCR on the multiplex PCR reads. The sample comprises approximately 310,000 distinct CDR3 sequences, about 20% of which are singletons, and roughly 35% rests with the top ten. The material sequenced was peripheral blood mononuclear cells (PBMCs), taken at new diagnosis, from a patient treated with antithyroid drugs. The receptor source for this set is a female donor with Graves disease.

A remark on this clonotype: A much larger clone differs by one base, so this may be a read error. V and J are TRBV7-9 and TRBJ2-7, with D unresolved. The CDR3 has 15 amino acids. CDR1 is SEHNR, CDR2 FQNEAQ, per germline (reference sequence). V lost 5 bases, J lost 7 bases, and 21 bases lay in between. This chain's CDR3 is CASSPWDGFYNEQYF. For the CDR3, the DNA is TGTGCCAGCAGCCCCTGGGATGGTTTTTACAATGAGCAGTACTTC.

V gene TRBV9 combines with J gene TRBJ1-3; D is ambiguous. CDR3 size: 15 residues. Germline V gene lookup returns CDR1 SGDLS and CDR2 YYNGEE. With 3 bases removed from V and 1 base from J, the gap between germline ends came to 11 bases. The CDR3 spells CASSGIPLSGNTIYF. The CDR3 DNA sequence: TGTGCCAGCAGCGGCATCCCGTTGTCTGGAAACACCATATATTTT.

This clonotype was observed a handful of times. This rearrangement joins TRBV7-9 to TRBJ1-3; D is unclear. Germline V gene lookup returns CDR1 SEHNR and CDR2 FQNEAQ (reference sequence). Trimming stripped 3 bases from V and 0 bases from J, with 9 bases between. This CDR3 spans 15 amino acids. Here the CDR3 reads CASSFGDPSGNTIYF. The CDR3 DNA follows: TGTGCCAGCAGCTTTGGGGATCCCTCTGGAAACACCATATATTTT.

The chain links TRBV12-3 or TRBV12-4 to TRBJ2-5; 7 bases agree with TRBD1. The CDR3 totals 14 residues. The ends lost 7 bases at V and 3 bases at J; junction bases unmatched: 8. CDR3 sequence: CASTPRDREETQYF. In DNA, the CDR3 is TGTGCCAGCACCCCCCGGGACAGAGAAGAGACCCAGTACTTC.

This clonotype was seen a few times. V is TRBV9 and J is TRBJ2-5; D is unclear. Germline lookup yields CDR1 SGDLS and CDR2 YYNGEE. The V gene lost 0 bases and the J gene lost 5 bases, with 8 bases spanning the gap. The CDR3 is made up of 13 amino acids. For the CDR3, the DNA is TGTGCCAGCAGCGTAGCTTTAAGGGAGACCCAGTACTTC. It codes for CASSVALRETQYF.